This T cell receptor (beta chain) derives from a study of Ad26.COV2.S vaccination and SARS-CoV-2 variants. Clones were sequenced by immunoSEQ multiplex PCR, and TCRdb holds only the in-frame ones, with some missing. The data show about 680,000 clones, with approximately 88% seen just once and about 1.5% held by the top ten. Stated treatment: about 20 received Ad26.COV2.S at low or high dose, single or two shots; five or six received placebo; per-sample allocation not given. Sampling was done on day 63 after the first vaccine or placebo injection. The CDR3 is 19 residues long. The V end was cut by 11 bases, the J end by 0 bases, with 29 bases between. Germline CDR1 reads WSHSY; CDR2 reads SAAADI.

The sequence was obtained from a person aged 18-65 years who received the Ad26.COV2.S COVID-19 vaccine or a placebo. The chain has TRBV10-2 and TRBJ1-5; D is perhaps TRBD1 (6 bases). The source material was peripheral blood, sampled in a trial of Ad26.COV2.S vaccine versus placebo. CDR3 region: CAVFKEGGTLLFSNQPQHF. CDR3 sequence (DNA): TGCGCCGTGTTCAAGGAGGGGGGCACGCTCCTCTTTAGCAATCAGCCCCAGCATTTT.